The 22 T cell receptor beta chains listed next were all sequenced from one sample in a study of cytomegalovirus exposure and HLA in healthy donors. Vbeta (60) and Jbeta (13) primers were used in the PCR. The table came from immunoSEQ multiplex PCR; TCRdb's copy has only in-frame clones and leaves some out. The table for this sample gives under 200,000 clones. The sample was PBMCs. These receptors originate from a man aged 30 to 39 in good health and CMV-seronegative.

The chain is built from TRBV5-1 and TRBJ2-7; 10 nucleotides agree with TRBD1. The J segment lost 4 bases and the V segment lost 4 bases, leaving 5 bases of the junction unmatched. The CDR3 totals 14 residues. Per the germline V gene, CDR1 is SGHRS and CDR2 is YFSETQ. The CDR3 DNA is TGCGCCAGCAGCGTCCGACAGGGGGCTTACGAGCAGTACTTC. Encoded protein: CASSVRQGAYEQYF.

In regard to this clone: One junction end disagrees with the germline gene, perhaps due to a read error. The chain combines TRBV30 with TRBJ2-7; 8 bases match TRBD2. CDR3 size: 11 residues. Germline V gene sequence: CDR1 GTSNPN, CDR2 SVGIG (reference sequence). The CDR3 loop is CVGTRLWEQYF. The CDR3 nucleotides read TGCGTCGGGACTAGACTCTGGGAGCAGTACTTC.

In DNA, the CDR3 is TGCGCCAGCAGCCCTCCCTCCACAGATACGCAGTATTTT. As protein: CASSPPSTDTQYF. This chain joins TRBV4-1 and TRBJ2-3; no reliable D call. Trimming cost V 4 bases and J 2 bases, with 7 bases left between them. The CDR3 sequence is 13 residues long. Germline CDR1 MGHRA, CDR2 YSYEKL.

V is TRBV29-1 and J is TRBJ1-1; tentative D call: TRBD1 (5 bases). Between the trimmed V and J ends, which lost 4 bases and 3 bases, there was a span of 15 bases. Germline V gene sequence: CDR1 SQVTM, CDR2 ANQGSEA. This CDR3 is 14 amino acids long. The CDR3 DNA reads as TGCAGCGTTGTCCAGGGCGGGGGGTACACTGAAGCTTTCTTT. Protein product: CSVVQGGGYTEAFF.

The chain carries TRBV5-4 and TRBJ1-6; possible D gene TRBD1, 5 bases. Trimming took off 2 bases at V and 1 base at J, with 10 bases between the two ends. The CDR3 contains 16 residues. Germline V gene lookup returns CDR1 SGHNT and CDR2 YYREEE (reference sequence). As DNA, the CDR3 is TGTGCCAGCAGCTTTGGGGCAGATTCCTATAATTCACCCCTCCACTTT. Translation gives CASSFGADSYNSPLHF.

V and J are TRBV5-1 and TRBJ2-6; 7 nucleotides agree with TRBD1. The CDR3 runs to 18 residues. The trim removed 4 bases at V and 4 bases at J, leaving 14 bases unmatched. CDR1 is SGHRS and CDR2 is YFSETQ in the germline V gene. CDR3 coding DNA: TGCGCCAGCAGCCGCCTCGGACAGGTGGGTTCCGGGGCCAACGTCCTGACTTTC. The encoded protein is CASSRLGQVGSGANVLTF.

The rearrangement links TRBV27 to TRBJ1-5; possible D gene TRBD1, 6 bases. Trimming took 6 bases from V and 7 from J, leaving 13 bases between them. The V gene's germline CDR1 is MNHEY and CDR2 SMNVEV (reference sequence). There are 13 residues in the CDR3. The CDR3 here is CASRLGASQPQHF. CDR3 nucleotide sequence: TGTGCCAGCAGACTGGGGGCCAGCCAGCCCCAGCATTTT.

V is TRBV4-2 and J is TRBJ2-3; 10 bases agree with TRBD2. CDR3 length: 20 amino acids. Unmatched junction bases numbered 22, after V lost 6 bases and J lost 4 bases. Germline CDR1 LGHNA, CDR2 YNFKEQ. The CDR3 sequence: CASRPAASSGRRGDADTQYF. The CDR3 nucleotides read TGTGCCAGCAGGCCCGCCGCGTCTAGCGGGAGACGCGGCGACGCAGATACGCAGTATTTT.

This chain uses TRBV6-1 with TRBJ1-6; D is uncertain. The V end lost 2 bases, the J end lost 5 bases, and 16 bases lay between the germline ends. The CDR3 covers 17 residues. Germline V gene lookup returns CDR1 MNHNS and CDR2 SASEGT. DNA for the CDR3: TGTGCCAGCAGTGAACGTGCCTTTGGGAGAAATAATTCACCCCTCCACTTT. Its protein is CASSERAFGRNNSPLHF.

This rearrangement joins TRBV5-1 to TRBJ1-1; D gene unclear. Germline values: CDR1 SGHRS, CDR2 YFSETQ. V lost 5 bases and J 3 bases, leaving 20 bases between the germline ends. The CDR3 totals 16 residues. CDR3 DNA sequence: TGCGCCAGCAGACTCGGATTCGCTTACGGGGACACTGAAGCTTTCTTT. It encodes CASRLGFAYGDTEAFF.

The rearrangement links TRBV6-6 to TRBJ2-3; the match to TRBD2 covers 8 bases. CDR1 is MNHNY, CDR2 SVGAGI, per germline (reference sequence). Trimming took 5 bases from V and 1 from J; bases not matched to a gene: 5. This CDR3 has 15 residues. CDR3 nucleotides: TGTGCCAGCAGTGATAGCGGGGCGGGCACAGATACGCAGTATTTT. It encodes CASSDSGAGTDTQYF.

This chain uses TRBV7-2 with TRBJ2-1; 9 nucleotides agree with TRBD1. The CDR3 spans 13 residues. CDR1 is SGHTA and CDR2 is FQGNSA in the germline V gene. V was pared by 5 bases and J by 9 bases, with 5 bases of the junction left unmatched. CDR3 region: CASSGTGLSEQFF. The CDR3 bases are TGTGCCAGCAGCGGGACAGGGCTCAGTGAGCAGTTCTTC.

The rearrangement links TRBV5-8 to TRBJ2-3, with 7 bases matching TRBD1. Germline V gene data show CDR1 as SGHTS and CDR2 as YDEGEE. The CDR3 sequence is 15 residues long. The V gene end was trimmed by 2 bases and the J gene end by 6 bases; junction bases not matched to a gene: 9. In DNA form, the CDR3 reads TGTGCCAGCAGCTTCTATATGAGGGGGCGGGATACGCAGTATTTT. Its translation is CASSFYMRGRDTQYF.

The gene calls are TRBV10-2 and TRBJ1-2, with D possibly matching TRBD1 (5 bases). V lost 2 bases and J lost 8, with 12 bases in between. The germline V gene encodes CDR1 WSHSY and CDR2 SAAADI. CDR3 length equals 13 residues. The CDR3 here is CASSEPGEGGYTF. The CDR3 DNA sequence: TGCGCCAGCAGTGAGCCGGGGGAGGGAGGCTACACCTTC.

The V call is TRBV19, the J call TRBJ2-1, with a tentative D call TRBD1 (6 bases). This CDR3 region has 14 residues. Trimming left V 6 bases short and J 4 bases short, with 13 bases between. The germline CDR1 and CDR2 sequences are LNHDA and SQIVND (reference sequence). CDR3 sequence reads: CASRVNREYNEQFF. The CDR3 DNA sequence: TGTGCCAGTAGGGTGAACAGGGAGTACAATGAGCAGTTCTTC.

The chain links TRBV5-4 to TRBJ1-2, with D uncertain. This CDR3 comprises 13 residues. Germline loops: CDR1 SGHNT, CDR2 YYREEE (reference sequence). Trimming took 2 bases from V and 4 from J, leaving 9 bases between them. In DNA, the CDR3 is TGTGCCAGCAGCTTAGGAGGTGGCTATGGCTACACCTTC. Its protein product is CASSLGGGYGYTF.

A note on this clone: In the same sample, other DNA sequences code for this CDR3. This chain joins TRBV6-5 and TRBJ2-1, with TRBD1 identical over 8 bases. The ends lost 0 bases at V and 4 bases at J; junction bases unmatched: 5. Germline CDR1 and CDR2: MNHEY and SVGAGI. The CDR3 is 16 residues long. DNA for the CDR3: TGTGCCAGCAGTTACTCTGTCGGACAGGGATACAATGAGCAGTTCTTC. Residues: CASSYSVGQGYNEQFF.

The chain couples TRBV4-2 to TRBJ2-1; 7 bases map to TRBD2. The trim removed 4 bases at V and 4 bases at J, leaving 7 bases unmatched. CDR3 length equals 15 residues. Germline V gene sequence: CDR1 LGHNA, CDR2 YNFKEQ. This CDR3 reads CASSLGLEEYNEQFF. In DNA, the CDR3 is TGTGCCAGCAGCCTTGGACTAGAGGAGTACAATGAGCAGTTCTTC.

As to this clone: Germline is not matched at one junction end, which may reflect a read error. The V call is TRBV6-1, the J call TRBJ2-2; 9 bases map to TRBD1. The germline V gene encodes CDR1 MNHNS and CDR2 SASEGT. The CDR3 covers 14 residues. CDR3 region: CASAGQGNAGELFF. The CDR3 DNA sequence: TGTGCCAGTGCTGGACAGGGGAACGCCGGGGAGCTGTTTTTT.

The chain uses TRBV28 and TRBJ2-7; D gene uncertain. Germline CDR1 reads MDHEN; CDR2 reads SYDVKM. The CDR3 runs to 13 residues. The V gene lost 6 bases and the J gene lost 5 bases, with 14 bases spanning the gap. CDR3 in DNA: TGTGCCAGCAGCACTGTTGTGAAAAACGAGCAGTACTTC. Residues: CASSTVVKNEQYF.

This chain connects TRBV19 to TRBJ2-1; 12 positions agree with TRBD1. The J segment lost 7 bases and the V segment lost 3 bases, leaving 4 bases of the junction unmatched. Germline lookup yields CDR1 LNHDA and CDR2 SQIVND (reference sequence). The CDR3 consists of 15 residues. The DNA for the CDR3 is TGTGCCAGTAGTATGGGACAGGGGGCCGCAAATGAGCAGTTCTTC. Protein: CASSMGQGAANEQFF.

The chain carries TRBV18 and TRBJ2-2; TRBD2 aligns across 13 bases. The V gene's germline CDR1 is KGHSH and CDR2 LQKENI. The trim removed 2 bases at V and 6 bases at J, leaving 12 bases unmatched. CDR3 length equals 19 residues. The CDR3 protein is CASSPSVPLAGGSAGELFF. The CDR3 DNA sequence: TGTGCCAGCTCACCATCCGTCCCACTAGCGGGGGGGTCTGCCGGGGAGCTGTTTTTT.